This T cell receptor beta chain was recorded in a study of cytomegalovirus exposure and HLA in healthy donors. 60 Vbeta and 13 Jbeta primers were used in PCR. Clones were sequenced by immunoSEQ multiplex PCR, and TCRdb holds only the in-frame ones, with some missing. This sample yields around 190,000 clones, of which around 80% are seen a single time; around 1.2% belongs to the top ten. From germline, CDR1 is MGHDK and CDR2 SYGVNS. The CDR3 covers 13 residues. Trimming cost V 2 bases and J 7 bases, with 10 bases left between them. V is TRBV25-1 and J is TRBJ2-3; D ambiguous. The source is a girl aged 2-9 years in good health and CMV-seropositive. The sample taken for sequencing was PBMCs. CDR3 residues: CASSEPPSHTQYF. For the CDR3, the DNA is TGTGCCAGCAGTGAACCCCCAAGCCATACGCAGTATTTT.